This entry features one T cell receptor beta chain sequence. Data came from immunoSEQ multiplex PCR; TCRdb stores just in-frame clones and leaves some out. The sample lists over a million clones, approximately 97% occurring once. These data originate in a study of shared clonotypes between healthy human individuals. The TCR was taken from a man aged 30 to 39 in good health. Source material: naive CD4+ T cells sorted from blood. Sample subset: CD45RA+ positively selected.

CDR3 sequence reads: CASSIVTRQGGSGYTF. The DNA for the CDR3 is TGTGCCAGTAGTATTGTCACCCGACAGGGTGGTTCCGGCTACACCTTC. J is TRBJ1-2 and V is TRBV19; 7 nucleotides align to TRBD1. The J segment lost 8 bases and the V segment lost 3 bases, leaving 15 bases of the junction unmatched. The CDR3 is made up of 16 amino acids. The germline CDR1 and CDR2 sequences are LNHDA and SQIVND (reference sequence).